This passage covers 26 T cell receptor beta chains from one sample sequenced in a study of blood T cell repertoires in COVID-19. Only in-frame clones appear in the TCRdb table, and some are missing; sequencing was by immunoSEQ multiplex PCR. The table records about 400,000 clones, 70% to 90% of them present only once. The specimen sequenced was peripheral blood. The receptors were gathered from a human donor in a cohort sampled during active COVID-19.

CDR3 in DNA: TGCGCCAGCAGCCCGAGCGGGGGAAGCTCCTACAATGAGCAGTTCTTC. Translating it yields CASSPSGGSSYNEQFF. The V gene is TRBV5-1, the J gene TRBJ2-1, with 8 bases matching TRBD2. Trimming at V came to 4 bases and at J to 0 bases, leaving 6 bases not matched to a gene. Germline CDR1 is SGHRS and CDR2 is YFSETQ. CDR3 length: 16 amino acids.

The V gene is TRBV29-1, the J gene TRBJ2-7; 16 bases map to TRBD2. The CDR3 loop spans 16 amino acids. The V segment lost 6 bases and the J segment 7 bases; nucleotides outside the gene matches: 12. Germline CDR1 SQVTM, CDR2 ANQGSEA. CDR3 amino acids: CSVPGLAGGLRSEQYF. The DNA for the CDR3 is TGCAGCGTACCGGGACTAGCGGGAGGGCTCCGCTCGGAGCAGTACTTC.

The rearrangement uses TRBV5-1 and TRBJ1-5, with 8 bases matching TRBD1. Germline-derived CDR1 and CDR2 are SGHRS and YFSETQ. The CDR3 covers 17 residues. V was clipped by 4 bases and J by 4 bases; unmatched bases: 13. DNA for the CDR3: TGCGCCAGCAGCGCGGGAACGGGGACAGGAAGTAATCAGCCCCAGCATTTT. Its protein product is CASSAGTGTGSNQPQHF.

The rearrangement links TRBV2 to TRBJ2-1, with 9 positions matching TRBD1. Losses at the gene ends were 6 bases for V and 1 base for J; bases not matched to a gene: 4. The CDR3 totals 15 residues. The germline V gene encodes CDR1 SNHLY and CDR2 FYNNEI. The CDR3 sequence: CASRQQGASYNEQFF. The CDR3 DNA reads TGTGCCAGCAGGCAACAGGGGGCTTCCTACAATGAGCAGTTCTTC.

The rearrangement links TRBV5-1 to TRBJ2-2; possible D gene TRBD1, 6 bases. Trimming pared 0 bases from V and 4 bases from J, leaving 10 bases between. Germline V gives CDR1 SGHRS, CDR2 YFSETQ. CDR3 length: 15 amino acids. The CDR3, as DNA: TGCGCCAGCAGCTTGGGAGGGGGATCCACCGGGGAGCTGTTTTTT. It codes for CASSLGGGSTGELFF.

This clone is a singleton in its sample. CDR3 DNA: TGTGCCTGGAGTCCTAGAGGGCTAGCGGGAGGGCTACTCATCTACGAGCAGTACTTC. The encoded protein is CAWSPRGLAGGLLIYEQYF. V and J are TRBV30 and TRBJ2-7; 12 bases map to TRBD2. Looked up from germline, CDR1 is GTSNPN and CDR2 is SVGIG (reference sequence). V lost 2 bases and J lost 3; bases outside the gene matches: 17. The CDR3 totals 19 residues.

This chain's CDR3 is CASSQGTEGSGNTIYF. The DNA of the CDR3 is TGTGCCAGCAGCCAAGGGACTGAGGGTAGTGGAAACACCATATATTTT. The chain uses TRBV7-9 and TRBJ1-3, with D tentatively TRBD1 (5 bases). CDR3 length: 16 amino acids. Germline CDR1 is SEHNR and CDR2 is FQNEAQ (reference sequence). V lost 5 bases and J 3 bases, leaving 17 bases between the germline ends.

V and J are TRBV5-5 and TRBJ2-1; D ambiguous. The length of the CDR3 is 13 residues. Germline V gene lookup returns CDR1 SGHKS and CDR2 YYEKEE (reference sequence). V gave up 2 bases and J gave up 9 bases, with 12 bases separating them. The DNA of the CDR3 is TGTGCCAGCAGCTTTTCCCATAGCATTGAGCAGTTCTTC. Translation gives CASSFSHSIEQFF. Full variable domain (rest looked up from reference TRBV5-5 and TRBJ2-1): DAGVTQSPTHLIKTRGQQVTLRCSPISGHKSVSWYQQVLGQGPQFIFQYYEKEERGRGNFPDRFSARQFPNYSSELNVNALLLGDSALYLCASSFSHSIEQFFGPGTRLTVL.

This chain joins TRBV6-5 and TRBJ1-6; tentative D call: TRBD1 (5 bases). CDR3 length: 15 amino acids. The germline V gene has CDR1 MNHEY and CDR2 SVGAGI. V was cut by 8 bases and J by 4 bases, with 15 bases left in between. This chain's CDR3 is CASSYRGGYNSPLHF. The CDR3 nucleotides read TGTGCCAGCTCCTACCGGGGGGGGTATAATTCACCCCTCCACTTT.

The rearrangement uses TRBV27 and TRBJ2-7, with D hard to call. V was pared by 5 bases and J by 3 bases, with 23 bases between. This CDR3 comprises 17 residues. The germline CDR1 and CDR2 sequences are MNHEY and SMNVEV (reference sequence). The CDR3 protein is CASSQRPPINGGYEQYF. For the CDR3, the DNA is TGTGCCAGCAGTCAACGCCCACCGATTAACGGCGGCTACGAGCAGTACTTC.

The rearrangement joins TRBV4-2 to TRBJ2-1; 10 nucleotides line up with TRBD2. The CDR3 extends over 15 amino acids. With 1 base clipped from V and 8 bases from J, the junction kept 5 bases outside the gene matches. Germline CDR1 and CDR2: LGHNA and YNFKEQ. CDR3 amino acids: CASSQALAGVDEQFF. The CDR3 bases are TGTGCCAGCAGCCAAGCCCTAGCGGGAGTCGATGAGCAGTTCTTC.

The gene calls are TRBV30 and TRBJ1-4; no firm D call. The CDR3 loop spans 12 amino acids. The germline V gene has CDR1 GTSNPN and CDR2 SVGIG (reference sequence). V was trimmed by 2 bases and J by 4 bases, leaving 5 bases between them. The CDR3 protein is CAWSRGNEKLFF. The CDR3 region has the DNA TGTGCCTGGAGTCGGGGTAATGAAAAACTGTTTTTT.

V usage is TRBV20-1 and J usage is TRBJ1-1; D is unresolved. Per the germline V gene, CDR1 is DFQATT and CDR2 is SNEGSKA (reference sequence). CDR3 length: 10 amino acids. V was cut by 3 bases and J by 7 bases, with 6 bases left in between. CDR3 coding DNA: TGCAGTGCTAGGTATAGTGAAGCTTTCTTT. Translating gives CSARYSEAFF.

The V call is TRBV4-2, the J call TRBJ2-2; weak D call: TRBD2 (6 bases). The CDR3 runs 19 residues. Per the germline V gene, CDR1 is LGHNA and CDR2 is YNFKEQ. The V end was cut by 1 base, the J end by 5 bases, with 23 bases between. CDR3 region: CASSQGSGPGSSGTGELFF. CDR3 sequence (DNA): TGTGCCAGCAGCCAAGGTAGCGGTCCCGGGAGCTCAGGGACCGGGGAGCTGTTTTTT.

V usage is TRBV6-6 and J usage is TRBJ2-7; D is unclear. Looked up from germline, CDR1 is MNHNY and CDR2 is SVGAGI (reference sequence). Trimming removed 0 bases from V and 4 bases from J, with 13 bases in between. The CDR3 loop spans 15 amino acids. CDR3 region: CASSYSGRPFYEQYF. CDR3 coding DNA: TGTGCCAGCAGTTACTCGGGCCGACCGTTTTACGAGCAGTACTTC.

This chain uses TRBV23-1 with TRBJ2-5, with 14 bases that match TRBD2. TRBV23-1 is assigned to the ORF class and has an uncertain function. Germline trimming cut 6 bases from V and 5 bases from J; bases unmatched to any gene: 14. The CDR3 runs to 18 residues. CDR3 sequence (DNA): TGCGCCAGCAGACTCAAGGGACTAGCGGGAGATTCGGAGGAGACCCAGTACTTC. Encoded protein: CASRLKGLAGDSEETQYF.

The rearrangement uses TRBV7-9 and TRBJ2-2; weak D call: TRBD1 (6 bases). Germline CDR1 and CDR2: SEHNR and FQNEAQ (reference sequence). Trimming shortened V by 5 bases and J by 4 bases, and 23 bases separated the two germline ends. CDR3 length: 18 residues. The CDR3: CASSPSSLWTDPTGELFF. CDR3 bases: TGTGCCAGCAGCCCCTCCTCCCTCTGGACAGACCCCACCGGGGAGCTGTTTTTT.

The chain carries TRBV28 and TRBJ2-1; 9 positions agree with TRBD2. The CDR3 is made up of 17 amino acids. V shed 4 bases and J 0 bases; nucleotides not matched to a gene: 7. Germline V gene data show CDR1 as MDHEN and CDR2 as SYDVKM. CDR3 amino acids: CASSSLAGSSSYNEQFF. For the CDR3, the DNA is TGTGCCAGCAGTTCCCTAGCGGGGTCAAGCTCCTACAATGAGCAGTTCTTC.

V and J are TRBV2 and TRBJ1-2; a weak D match, TRBD1 (5 bases). CDR1 is SNHLY, CDR2 FYNNEI, per germline. The CDR3 is 14 residues long. The V and J ends lost 4 bases and 0 bases respectively, with 9 bases between them. CDR3 sequence reads: CASSGLTANYGYTF. In DNA, the CDR3 is TGTGCCAGCAGTGGACTGACAGCTAACTATGGCTACACCTTC. The variable domain in full, with the rest retrieved from reference TRBV2 and TRBJ1-2, is EPEVTQTPSHQVTQMGQEVILRCVPISNHLYFYWYRQILGQKVEFLVSFYNNEISEKSEIFDDQFSVERPDGSNFTLKIRSTKLEDSAMYFCASSGLTANYGYTFGSGTRLTVV.

The CDR3 here is CASSLIVRGRDTGELFF. CDR3 nucleotide sequence: TGTGCCAGCAGTTTAATAGTAAGAGGGAGAGACACCGGGGAGCTGTTTTTT. This chain uses TRBV28 with TRBJ2-2; TRBD2 might be the D (5 bases). V was pared by 2 bases and J by 3 bases, with 16 bases between. The CDR3 runs to 17 residues. The V gene's germline CDR1 is MDHEN and CDR2 SYDVKM.

The V and J genes are TRBV14 and TRBJ2-3; no clear D. CDR3 length: 12 amino acids. With 3 bases removed from V and 7 bases from J, the gap between germline ends came to 8 bases. The germline V gene encodes CDR1 SGHDN and CDR2 FVKESK. The CDR3 DNA follows: TGTGCCAGCAGCCAGGTAGTAAATACGCAGTATTTT. Residues: CASSQVVNTQYF.

The chain couples TRBV4-1 to TRBJ2-1, with TRBD2 matching 8 bases. The CDR3 extends over 17 amino acids. The ends lost 1 base at V and 7 bases at J; junction bases unmatched: 12. The germline V gene encodes CDR1 MGHRA and CDR2 YSYEKL. The CDR3 region is CASSQGEPGGGRNEQFF. CDR3 coding DNA: TGCGCCAGCAGCCAAGGGGAGCCCGGGGGGGGGAGGAATGAGCAGTTCTTC.

The rearrangement uses TRBV19 and TRBJ2-3; 7 bases match TRBD2. Looked up from germline, CDR1 is LNHDA and CDR2 is SQIVND (reference sequence). The trim removed 5 bases at V and 4 bases at J, leaving 6 bases unmatched. CDR3 length: 14 residues. The DNA for the CDR3 is TGTGCCAGTAGTCCCGGGGCGGGAGCAGATACGCAGTATTTT. Translated, it gives CASSPGAGADTQYF.

V is TRBV30 and J is TRBJ1-1; D possibly corresponds to TRBD1 (5 bases). The CDR3 runs 14 residues. Per germline, CDR1 GTSNPN and CDR2 SVGIG (reference sequence). With 4 bases removed from V and 8 bases from J, the gap between germline ends came to 20 bases. CDR3 sequence: CAWTPGKGLGEAFF. Written as DNA, the CDR3 is TGTGCCTGGACCCCAGGGAAGGGCCTCGGAGAAGCTTTCTTT.

The chain couples TRBV28 to TRBJ1-6; D is unresolved. V was cut by 5 bases and J by 7 bases, with 18 bases left in between. Per germline, CDR1 MDHEN and CDR2 SYDVKM. The CDR3 extends over 16 amino acids. The CDR3 bases are TGTGCCAGCAGTCTACCCCCCCGGGGTTGGAATTCACCCCTCCACTTT. This sequence encodes CASSLPPRGWNSPLHF.

CDR3: CSVTGTGFSYEQYF. The CDR3 region has the DNA TGCAGCGTGACCGGGACAGGGTTCTCCTACGAGCAGTACTTC. The chain has TRBV29-1 and TRBJ2-7; 9 nucleotides align to TRBD1. There are 14 residues in the CDR3. The germline V gene has CDR1 SQVTM and CDR2 ANQGSEA. V shed 6 bases, J shed 0 bases, and the junction held 6 bases outside the gene matches.